This is a list of T cell receptor beta chains from one sample in a study of regulatory T cells in long-lasting Graves disease. One entry per CDR3 protein results from TCRdb running MiXCR on the multiplex PCR reads. The sample has 350,000 to 500,000 distinct CDR3 sequences, about 15% seen once. Another study also made use of these data, one on T cells in Graves' hyperthyroidism and ophthalmopathy.

Source: peripheral blood mononuclear cells (PBMCs), taken at new diagnosis, from a patient treated with antithyroid drugs. These receptors all stem from a woman aged 18-29 years with Graves disease. The CDR3 runs from the conserved cysteine through the conserved F or W. A D gene is named only where the DNA matches it firmly. Clone sizes are given selectively: once, few, many, or a class where the clone is expanded.

v_call	j_call	clone_size	d_call	cdr3_nt	cdr3_aa
TRBV12-3/TRBV12-4	TRBJ2-5	many	TRBD2	TGTGCCAGCAGTTTGGGGGGACTAGCGGGAGGTTGGGAGACCCAGTACTTC	CASSLGGLAGGWETQYF
TRBV20-1	TRBJ2-3	many	TRBD2	TGCAGTGCTAGAGGGACTAGCGGGAGTCCCACGCAGTATTTT	CSARGTSGSPTQYF
TRBV3-1	TRBJ1-2	many	TRBD1	TGTGCCAGCAGCCCCCCGGCGGGACAGGGGGCCTATGGCTACACCTTC	CASSPPAGQGAYGYTF
TRBV27	TRBJ2-5	many	-	TGTGCCAGCAGTTTAGCGGGGACCCAAGAGACCCAGTACTTC	CASSLAGTQETQYF
TRBV15	TRBJ1-5	-	-	TGTGTCACCAGCCGACCTCAGGGGTCCAATCAGCCCCAGCATTTT	CVTSRPQGSNQPQHF
TRBV6-2/TRBV6-3	TRBJ2-1	few	-	TGTGCCAGCAGTTACTCTTCCCCCTACAATGAGCAGTTCTTC	CASSYSSPYNEQFF
TRBV29-1	TRBJ1-1	few	-	TGCAGCGTTGATAAGGGTCTGACTGAAGCTTTCTTT	CSVDKGLTEAFF
TRBV28	TRBJ1-1	many	-	TGTGCCAGCAGCCTGGGGGGCGAAGCTTTCTTT	CASSLGGEAFF
TRBV5-4	TRBJ2-5	-	TRBD1	TGTGCCAGCAACCCGGGACAGGAGAAAGAGACCCAGTACTTC	CASNPGQEKETQYF
TRBV15	TRBJ2-1	few	-	TGTGCCACCAGCAAGACTCCGGTCAATGAGCAGTTCTTC	CATSKTPVNEQFF
TRBV28	TRBJ2-5	many	-	TGTGCCAGCAGGGACGGCGGGGCTCACGAGACCCAGTACTTC	CASRDGGAHETQYF
TRBV4-1	TRBJ2-5	-	-	TGCGCCAGCAGCCAAAGTAGGTGGGAGACCCAGTACTTC	CASSQSRWETQYF
TRBV12-3/TRBV12-4	TRBJ2-3	-	TRBD2	TGTGCCAGCAGTCCCCGACTAGCGGGAGGGCCGCGTACGCAGTATTTT	CASSPRLAGGPRTQYF
TRBV7-2	TRBJ2-1	many	-	TGTGCCAGCAGCTTAAAGGGCGGATCCTCAATCGAGCAGTTCTTC	CASSLKGGSSIEQFF
TRBV11-1	TRBJ1-5	many	TRBD1	TGTGCCAGCAGCCTTGGACAGGGGGGACGCAATCAGCCCCAGCATTTT	CASSLGQGGRNQPQHF
TRBV2	TRBJ2-7	many	-	TGTGCCAGCAGAGGAGACAACTACGAGCAGTACTTC	CASRGDNYEQYF
TRBV20-1	TRBJ2-3	few	TRBD2	TGCAGTGCTAGCGGGACTAGCCCCCGCACAGATACGCAGTATTTT	CSASGTSPRTDTQYF
TRBV7-9	TRBJ2-7	-	-	TGTGCCAGCAGCTTAACGGGATCGGACGAGCAGTACTTC	CASSLTGSDEQYF
TRBV28	TRBJ2-7	many	-	TGTGCCAGCAGTCCGCCCGCTTCGAGCTCCTACGAGCAGTACTTC	CASSPPASSSYEQYF
TRBV7-3	TRBJ2-4	-	TRBD2	TGTGCCAGCAGCTCCGGACTAGCGGGAGGGCTAGGAAACATTCAGTACTTC	CASSSGLAGGLGNIQYF
TRBV19	TRBJ2-1	-	-	TGTGCCAGCGGCAGACTAGTCTACAATGAGCAGTTCTTC	CASGRLVYNEQFF
TRBV24-1	TRBJ2-3	many	TRBD2	TGTGCCACCAGTGACGGGTCTGCGGGAGTCTTGGATACGCAGTATTTT	CATSDGSAGVLDTQYF
TRBV10-2	TRBJ2-3	few	TRBD2	TGCGCCAGCACCGGGCTAGCGGGAGTTACAGATACGCAGTATTTT	CASTGLAGVTDTQYF
TRBV4-3	TRBJ1-2	few	TRBD1	TGCGCCAGCAGCCTAGAAGACAGGGCCCACTATGGCTACACCTTC	CASSLEDRAHYGYTF
TRBV7-9	TRBJ1-1	many	-	TGTGCCAGCAGCTTTAGCAGCAACACTGAAGCTTTCTTT	CASSFSSNTEAFF
TRBV12-3/TRBV12-4	TRBJ2-7	many	TRBD2	TGTGCCAGCAGTTTAGTGGTAGCGGGAGCCTACGAGCAGTACTTC	CASSLVVAGAYEQYF
TRBV2	TRBJ2-7	many	TRBD1	TGTGCCAGCAGTGTGCCCCGGACAGGGGTCCGGGCCCACTCCTACGAGCAGTACTTC	CASSVPRTGVRAHSYEQYF
TRBV19	TRBJ1-1	many	TRBD1	TGTGCCAGTAGTCCCTGGACAGGTCGTAGGGCTGAAGCTTTCTTT	CASSPWTGRRAEAFF
TRBV27	TRBJ2-7	many	-	TGTGCCAGCAGTTCCGGCGGGACTTCCTACTCCTACGAGCAGTACTTC	CASSSGGTSYSYEQYF
TRBV14	TRBJ2-7	-	TRBD2	TGTGCCAGCAGCCCAGGACTAGCGGGACCGTGGGAGCAGTACTTC	CASSPGLAGPWEQYF
TRBV12-3/TRBV12-4	TRBJ1-1	many	-	TGTGCCAGCAGTTCAGGGCTGGCGAACACTGAAGCTTTCTTT	CASSSGLANTEAFF
TRBV5-1	TRBJ2-5	-	-	TGCGCCAGCAGCCGGACCGGGACACTTCAAGAGACCCAGTACTTC	CASSRTGTLQETQYF
TRBV15	TRBJ2-7	many	TRBD2	TGTGCCACCAGCAGAGAGCGGGAGGGTTACGAGCAGTACTTC	CATSREREGYEQYF
TRBV7-2	TRBJ2-3	many	-	TGTGCCAGCAGCCCTATGGGCGATACGCAGTATTTT	CASSPMGDTQYF
TRBV5-1	TRBJ2-1	few	-	TGCGCCAGCAGCTTGGCGTCTAAATCATACAATGAGCAGTTCTTC	CASSLASKSYNEQFF
TRBV11-2	TRBJ1-1	few	-	TGTGCCAGCAGCTTGGGGAAAACTGAAGCTTTCTTT	CASSLGKTEAFF
TRBV6-1	TRBJ1-2	few	TRBD1	TGTGCCAGCAGTACCAACAGGGGTGCCTATGGCTACACCTTC	CASSTNRGAYGYTF
TRBV7-9	TRBJ2-7	many	-	TGTGCCAGCAGCTCTGGGGCCTCCTACGAGCAGTACTTC	CASSSGASYEQYF
TRBV29-1	TRBJ2-4	-	-	TGCAGCGCCCGATACCTAGCCAAAAACATTCAGTACTTC	CSARYLAKNIQYF
TRBV20-1	TRBJ2-5	many	TRBD1	TGCAGTGCTAGAGGGGGGACAGGGATGGAAGAGACCCAGTACTTC	CSARGGTGMEETQYF
TRBV28	TRBJ2-3	few	-	TGTGCCAGCAGTTTAGTTCGAATCGCAGATACGCAGTATTTT	CASSLVRIADTQYF
TRBV9	TRBJ1-2	-	TRBD1	TGTGCCAGCAGCTCCAGACAGGGTAGCACCGGTGGCTACACCTTC	CASSSRQGSTGGYTF
TRBV12-3/TRBV12-4	TRBJ1-2	-	-	TGTGCCAGCAGTTCCACCGTGGGTGGCTACACCTTC	CASSSTVGGYTF
TRBV15	TRBJ2-1	-	TRBD2	TGTGCCACCAGCAGAGGGACTAGCGGGGACCGGGAGCAGTTCTTC	CATSRGTSGDREQFF
TRBV19	TRBJ2-7	-	-	TGTGCCAGTAGCGTGACTTCCACGGTTCTCGAGCAGTACTTC	CASSVTSTVLEQYF
TRBV27	TRBJ1-2	-	-	TGTGCCAGCAGTTTGACAGAACACTATGGCTACACCTTC	CASSLTEHYGYTF
TRBV7-9	TRBJ2-5	many	-	TGTGCCAGCAGCCCTCAAGGCCCGGGCCGTCCCCAAGAGACCCAGTACTTC	CASSPQGPGRPQETQYF